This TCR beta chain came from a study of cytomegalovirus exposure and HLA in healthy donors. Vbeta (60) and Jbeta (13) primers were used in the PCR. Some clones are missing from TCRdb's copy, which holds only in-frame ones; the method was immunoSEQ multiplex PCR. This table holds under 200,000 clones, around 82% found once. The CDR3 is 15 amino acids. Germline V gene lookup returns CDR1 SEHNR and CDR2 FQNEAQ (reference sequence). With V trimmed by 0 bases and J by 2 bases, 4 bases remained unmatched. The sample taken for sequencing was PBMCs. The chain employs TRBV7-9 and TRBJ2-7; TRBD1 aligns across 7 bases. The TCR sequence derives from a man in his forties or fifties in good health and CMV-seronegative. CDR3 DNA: TGTGCCAGCAGCTTAGCCGGCGACAGGGCCTACGAGCAGTACTTC. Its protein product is CASSLAGDRAYEQYF.